This T cell receptor beta chain was observed in a study of CXCR3-negative and CXCR3-positive naive CD8 T cells. Study observations and caveats: Both naive subsets showed comparably high diversity, and memory CD8+ cells showed much lower diversity.

There are 12 residues in the CDR3. Germline assignment: CDR1 SQVTM and CDR2 ANQGSEA. Of note for this clonotype: What it binds is unknown.

The authors gated naive CD8+ T cells as CD45RO-CCR7+CD27+CD95-. Libraries were UMI-labeled 5' RACE TRB cDNA. TCRdb re-called the 5' RACE reads and gives one entry per CDR3 protein, without DNA. Its clone listing holds some 130,000 distinct CDR3 sequences. The J gene is TRBJ2-7, the V gene TRBV29-1; TCRdb's D gene call, TRBD2, goes unchecked for lack of DNA. The sample comprised naive CXCR3- CD8+ T cells from blood. Regarding subset: CD45RO-CCR7+CD27+CD95- naive CD8+ T cells lacking CXCR3 (TNR3-). The clonotype originates from a human donor in good health. Some clones in this sample may be carry-over from other donors' samples. The CDR3 protein is CSVVILAGEQYF.